The following is a T cell receptor (beta chain) sequence with its context. The sample belongs to a study of control samples from healthy donors and cancer patients. Produced via immunoSEQ multiplex PCR; TCRdb's table is partial and in-frame only. The data contain 100,000 to 110,000 clones, approximately 84% of them singletons. CDR1 and CDR2 (germline): GTSNPN, SVGIG (reference sequence). The CDR3 has 11 amino acids. V lost 3 bases to trimming and J lost 4 bases, with 7 bases between them. The sequenced sample was blood. This sequence was found in a woman in her 50s in good health. The chain employs TRBV30 and TRBJ2-7, with D unclear. The CDR3, as DNA: TGTGCCTGGAGAGGAAGGTACGAGCAGTACTTC. This translates into CAWRGRYEQYF.